The 7 T cell receptor beta chains below come from one sample, sequenced in a study of cytomegalovirus exposure and HLA in healthy donors. Assay: immunoSEQ multiplex PCR; the TCRdb copy retains only in-frame clones and omits some. In the table there are roughly 70,000 clones, over 85% of which are singletons. Sequenced: PBMCs. These receptors came from a man younger than 35 in good health and CMV-seropositive.

The genes are TRBV7-3 and TRBJ2-2; perhaps TRBD2 as D (5 bases). Germline V CDR1 and CDR2: SGHTA, FQGTGA. V lost 6 bases to trimming and J lost 0 bases, with 11 bases between them. The CDR3 length is 15 residues. The CDR3 nucleotides read TGTGCCAGCAGGGAGGATTATACGAACACCGGGGAGCTGTTTTTT. It is translated as CASREDYTNTGELFF.

This clone was observed a single time. CDR3 sequence: CASIPAGEGPQHF. In DNA form, the CDR3 reads TGTGCCAGCATTCCCGCAGGGGAAGGGCCCCAGCATTTT. This chain uses TRBV7-8 with TRBJ1-5; maybe TRBD1 (6 bases). The CDR3 has 13 residues. The germline gives CDR1 SGHVS, CDR2 FQNEAQ. Trimming pared 7 bases from V and 9 bases from J, leaving 16 bases between. The variable domain in full, with the rest retrieved from reference TRBV7-8 and TRBJ1-5, is GAGVSQSPRYKVAKRGQDVALRCDPISGHVSLFWYQQALGQGPEFLTYFQNEAQLDKSGLPSDRFFAERPEGSVSTLKIQRTQQEDSAVYLCASIPAGEGPQHFGDGTRLSIL.

Here the CDR3 reads CASSSPASGRDYEQYF. The CDR3 DNA sequence: TGCGCCAGCAGCTCTCCCGCTAGCGGGAGGGACTACGAGCAGTACTTC. The chain links TRBV5-1 to TRBJ2-7; TRBD2 aligns across 12 bases. V lost 3 bases and J lost 3; bases outside the gene matches: 7. CDR1 and CDR2 from the germline V gene are SGHRS and YFSETQ. CDR3 size: 16 residues. The full variable domain, rest sourced from reference TRBV5-1 and TRBJ2-7, is KAGVTQTPRYLIKTRGQQVTLSCSPISGHRSVSWYQQTPGQGLQFLFEYFSETQRNKGNFPGRFSGRQFSNSRSEMNVSTLELGDSALYLCASSSPASGRDYEQYFGPGTRLTVT.

The chain employs TRBV11-3 and TRBJ2-7; 10 bases match TRBD1. This CDR3 contains 14 residues. Germline CDR1 reads SGHNT; CDR2 reads YENEEA. J was trimmed by 4 bases and V by 4 bases; bases with no gene match: 4. The chain's CDR3 is CASSYSGQGYEQYF. For the CDR3, the DNA is TGTGCCAGCAGCTATTCGGGACAGGGGTACGAGCAGTACTTC.

The chain is built from TRBV28 and TRBJ2-3, with a weak D call TRBD1 (5 bases). CDR3 length: 14 residues. The V gene lost 6 bases and the J gene lost 0 bases, with 10 bases spanning the gap. Looked up from germline, CDR1 is MDHEN and CDR2 is SYDVKM. CDR3 bases: TGTGCCAGCAGATCGACAGCTAGCACAGATACGCAGTATTTT. Translated, it gives CASRSTASTDTQYF. The full variable domain, in which reference TRBV28 and TRBJ2-3 provide the parts outside the CDR3, is DVKVTQSSRYLVKRTGEKVFLECVQDMDHENMFWYRQDPGLGLRLIYFSYDVKMKEKGDIPEGYSVSREKKERFSLILESASTNQTSMYLCASRSTASTDTQYFGPGTRLTVL.

The chain recombines TRBV9 with TRBJ2-1; a possible D gene is TRBD2 (8 bases). Germline CDR1 SGDLS, CDR2 YYNGEE. V was cut by 3 bases and J by 5 bases, with 15 bases left in between. The CDR3 sequence is 15 residues long. The CDR3 nucleotides are TGTGCCAGCAGCGCGGGAGGGACAGTCGACAATGAGCAGTTCTTC. Translated, it gives CASSAGGTVDNEQFF. Based on the CDR3 plus reference TRBV9 and TRBJ2-1, the full variable domain is DSGVTQTPKHLITATGQRVTLRCSPRSGDLSVYWYQQSLDQGLQFLIQYYNGEERAKGNILERFSAQQFPDLHSELNLSSLELGDSALYFCASSAGGTVDNEQFFGPGTRLTVL.

The chain couples TRBV7-2 to TRBJ2-1, with D perhaps TRBD1 (6 bases). CDR3 length: 16 residues. V was trimmed by 5 bases and J by 0 bases, leaving 14 bases between them. Germline V gene lookup returns CDR1 SGHTA and CDR2 FQGNSA. For the CDR3, the DNA is TGTGCCAGCAGCCCTAGGGGGAGAGCCTCCTACAATGAGCAGTTCTTC. Protein product: CASSPRGRASYNEQFF. Based on the CDR3 plus reference TRBV7-2 and TRBJ2-1, the full variable domain is GAGVSQSPSNKVTEKGKDVELRCDPISGHTALYWYRQSLGQGLEFLIYFQGNSAPDKSGLPSDRFSAERTGGSVSTLTIQRTQQEDSAVYLCASSPRGRASYNEQFFGPGTRLTVL.